The 30 T cell receptor beta chains listed next were all sequenced from one sample in a study of blood T cell repertoires in COVID-19. Sequencing was performed with immunoSEQ multiplex PCR; in TCRdb, only in-frame clones are kept and a portion is missing. The table has about 44,000 clones, 84% seen once. The sequenced sample was peripheral blood. These receptors were obtained from a human donor in a cohort sampled during active COVID-19.

The chain's CDR3 is CASSLAFGVGNTGELFF. The CDR3 nucleotides read TGTGCCAGCAGCTTAGCTTTCGGGGTTGGGAACACCGGGGAGCTGTTTTTT. The chain couples TRBV11-2 to TRBJ2-2, with a possible D match to TRBD2 (5 bases). The CDR3 runs 17 residues. Germline V gives CDR1 SGHAT, CDR2 FQNNGV. The V and J ends lost 1 base and 1 base respectively, with 13 bases between them.

V and J are TRBV29-1 and TRBJ1-1, with 8 positions matching TRBD1. The CDR3 is 14 amino acids. V lost 6 bases, J lost 0 bases, and 6 bases stayed unmatched. Germline CDR1 is SQVTM and CDR2 is ANQGSEA. CDR3 amino acids: CSVGHRGMNTEAFF. The CDR3 nucleotides are TGCAGCGTGGGGCACAGGGGGATGAACACTGAAGCTTTCTTT.

The gene calls are TRBV11-2 and TRBJ1-4; tentative D call: TRBD1 (6 bases). Trimming stripped 2 bases from V and 4 bases from J, with 14 bases between. Germline lookup yields CDR1 SGHAT and CDR2 FQNNGV. The CDR3 sequence is 16 residues long. The CDR3 region has the DNA TGTGCCAGCAGCTTAACGGCAGGGGAATTTAATGAAAAACTGTTTTTT. Translating gives CASSLTAGEFNEKLFF.

CDR3 nucleotides: TGCGCCAGCAGCCTTGGACAGAATAGCAATCAGCCCCAGCATTTT. It yields the protein CASSLGQNSNQPQHF. V is TRBV5-1 and J is TRBJ1-5; possible D gene TRBD1, 6 bases. In germline, CDR1 is SGHRS, CDR2 YFSETQ. The CDR3 contains 15 residues. V was clipped by 4 bases and J by 0 bases, with 11 bases between them. Using reference TRBV5-1 and TRBJ1-5 for the parts outside the CDR3, the full variable domain is KAGVTQTPRYLIKTRGQQVTLSCSPISGHRSVSWYQQTPGQGLQFLFEYFSETQRNKGNFPGRFSGRQFSNSRSEMNVSTLELGDSALYLCASSLGQNSNQPQHFGDGTRLSIL.

This chain joins TRBV6-6 and TRBJ2-2, with 8 bases lining up with TRBD2. V dropped 2 bases and J dropped 4; count of bases not matched to a gene: 3. The length of the CDR3 is 15 residues. Germline values: CDR1 MNHNY, CDR2 SVGAGI (reference sequence). Written as DNA, the CDR3 is TGTGCCAGCAGTTACGCGGGGGGCCGCACCGGGGAGCTGTTTTTT. Translating it yields CASSYAGGRTGELFF.

This clone was seen at least ten times. The CDR3: CASSSTGQIGLFF. In DNA form, the CDR3 reads TGTGCCAGCAGCTCGACCGGACAGATTGGGCTGTTTTTT. The rearrangement joins TRBV13 to TRBJ1-4; the D gene is possibly TRBD1 (6 bases). V lost 4 bases and J 14 bases, leaving 17 bases between the germline ends. This CDR3 has 13 residues. The V gene's germline CDR1 is PRHDT and CDR2 FYEKMQ (reference sequence).

J is TRBJ2-3 and V is TRBV3-1 (or the pseudogene TRBV3-2); D gene ambiguous. In germline, CDR1 is LGHDT, CDR2 YNNKEL (reference sequence). With 4 bases removed from V and 8 bases from J, the gap between germline ends came to 13 bases. The CDR3 spans 13 residues. CDR3 loop: CASSPSWSGTQYF. In nucleotides, the CDR3 is TGTGCCAGCAGCCCTTCCTGGTCGGGTACGCAGTATTTT.

This chain links TRBV11-2 with TRBJ1-2; 7 bases match TRBD1. The CDR3 is made up of 12 amino acids. Germline lookup yields CDR1 SGHAT and CDR2 FQNNGV. Trimming took 5 bases from V and 8 from J; bases not matched to a gene: 5. The chain's CDR3 is CASSTGVRGYTF. CDR3 bases: TGTGCCAGCAGCACAGGGGTGAGGGGCTACACCTTC.

The chain has TRBV5-4 and TRBJ1-1; 7 nucleotides agree with TRBD1. This CDR3 has 14 amino acids. With 3 bases clipped from V and 5 bases from J, the junction kept 7 bases outside the gene matches. Germline V lookup: CDR1 SGHNT, CDR2 YYREEE (reference sequence). For the CDR3, the DNA is TGTGCCAGCAGCTCGACAGGGCGAGGGACTGAAGCTTTCTTT. Protein: CASSSTGRGTEAFF.

The J gene is TRBJ1-4, the V gene TRBV5-8; D unresolved. Germline CDR1 reads SGHTS; CDR2 reads YDEGEE. The V end was cut by 7 bases, the J end by 5 bases, with 21 bases between. The CDR3 is made up of 16 amino acids. CDR3 sequence reads: CASYPGYPRVNEKLFF. DNA for the CDR3: TGTGCCAGCTATCCGGGATACCCCCGAGTAAATGAAAAACTGTTTTTT.

The chain is built from TRBV6-2 or TRBV6-3 and TRBJ2-1, with 15 bases lining up with TRBD2. This CDR3 comprises 17 residues. V lost 4 bases to trimming and J lost 7 bases; unmatched junction nucleotides: 8. The germline CDR1 and CDR2 sequences are MNHEY and SVGEGT. The CDR3 region is CASSSLGLAGGRNEQFF. CDR3 nucleotides: TGTGCCAGCAGTTCCCTCGGACTAGCGGGGGGGCGGAATGAGCAGTTCTTC.

The chain carries TRBV6-5 and TRBJ1-4; 8 bases map to TRBD1. Germline V gene sequence: CDR1 MNHEY, CDR2 SVGAGI. The CDR3 length is 14 residues. Trimming took 6 bases from V and 4 from J; bases not matched to a gene: 4. CDR3 sequence reads: CASRGTGDNEKLFF. CDR3 bases: TGTGCCAGCAGGGGGACAGGCGATAATGAAAAACTGTTTTTT.

This rearrangement joins TRBV2 to TRBJ1-1; a weak D match, TRBD1 (6 bases). This CDR3 spans 14 amino acids. Trimming shortened V by 10 bases and J by 4 bases, and 19 bases separated the two germline ends. Germline CDR1 is SNHLY and CDR2 is FYNNEI. The CDR3 DNA is TGTGCCAATCTTCTCGGGGGGCTTAGCACTGAAGCTTTCTTT. Its translation is CANLLGGLSTEAFF.

This clone showed up just once. V gene TRBV30 combines with J gene TRBJ1-6; D unclear. The V end lost 7 bases, the J end lost 4 bases, and 14 bases lay between the germline ends. The CDR3 contains 14 residues. Germline CDR1 is GTSNPN and CDR2 is SVGIG (reference sequence). CDR3 residues: CAYATRQYNSPLHF. For the CDR3, the DNA is TGTGCCTATGCCACGAGACAATATAATTCACCCCTCCACTTT.

The chain has TRBV11-2 and TRBJ2-2; TRBD2 matches at 9 bases. The V segment lost 2 bases and the J segment 7 bases; nucleotides outside the gene matches: 5. CDR3 length: 15 amino acids. The germline gives CDR1 SGHAT, CDR2 FQNNGV. CDR3 amino acids: CASSLSVAGVGELFF. In DNA, the CDR3 is TGTGCCAGCAGCTTATCGGTAGCGGGGGTCGGGGAGCTGTTTTTT.

V and J are TRBV4-2 and TRBJ1-2; tentatively, D is TRBD1 (6 bases). The CDR3 has 16 residues. V was pared by 4 bases and J by 4 bases, with 19 bases between. Germline V gene sequence: CDR1 LGHNA, CDR2 YNFKEQ. The CDR3 sequence: CASSLDMAGASYGYTF. CDR3 sequence (DNA): TGTGCCAGCAGCCTTGATATGGCAGGGGCCAGCTATGGCTACACCTTC.

V and J are TRBV2 and TRBJ2-7; D perhaps matches TRBD1 (6 bases). The CDR3 has 14 residues. Per germline, CDR1 SNHLY and CDR2 FYNNEI. Trimming shortened V by 10 bases and J by 1 base, and 17 bases separated the two germline ends. The CDR3 sequence: CATNRDRLSYEQYV. CDR3 DNA sequence: TGTGCCACCAACCGAGACAGGCTTTCCTACGAGCAGTACGTC.

V and J are TRBV18 and TRBJ2-3; TRBD2 aligns across 8 bases. The CDR3 is 14 amino acids. With V trimmed by 6 bases and J by 4 bases, 6 bases remained unmatched. CDR1 KGHSH and CDR2 LQKENI come from the germline V gene. CDR3 protein: CASSPGGIADTQYF. The CDR3 DNA follows: TGTGCCAGCTCCCCGGGAGGGATTGCAGATACGCAGTATTTT.

V gene TRBV6-5 combines with J gene TRBJ2-7, with D possibly TRBD2 on 6 matching bases. Germline CDR1 is MNHEY and CDR2 is SVGAGI. V shed 6 bases and J shed 0 bases, with 15 bases lying between them. CDR3 length equals 15 residues. Here the CDR3 DNA reads TGTGCCAGCAGCGAGCCCGGGGGTTTCTCCTACGAGCAGTACTTC. Translating it yields CASSEPGGFSYEQYF.

This clone appeared a single time. The chain carries TRBV23-1 and TRBJ2-2; D is undetermined. TRBV23-1 belongs to the ORF category, with a function that is uncertain. The V end lost 0 bases, the J end lost 7 bases, and 12 bases lay between the germline ends. The CDR3 consists of 15 residues. In DNA form, the CDR3 reads TGCGCCAGCAGTCAATCGCTGGCGGAGCGCGGGGAGCTGTTTTTT. Its protein is CASSQSLAERGELFF.

Comments on this clone: One end of the junction varies from germline; a read error may be responsible. This sequence joins TRBV7-3 and TRBJ2-1, with D possibly being TRBD2 (5 bases). The CDR3 has 14 amino acids. The V gene's germline CDR1 is SGHTA and CDR2 FQGTGA. The CDR3 DNA is TGTGCCAGCAGTTTAACCAGGTCGGGGAATGAGCAGTTCTTC. Translated: CASSLTRSGNEQFF.

The chain has TRBV11-2 and TRBJ2-7; the match to TRBD1 covers 8 bases. The CDR3 is 19 residues long. The germline gives CDR1 SGHAT, CDR2 FQNNGV. The V and J ends lost 5 bases and 2 bases, in that order; junction bases with no gene match: 20. The CDR3 sequence is CASSPIEGQVKIGAYEQYF. CDR3 coding DNA: TGTGCCAGCAGCCCTATCGAGGGACAGGTTAAGATCGGCGCCTACGAGCAGTACTTC.

The genes are TRBV11-2 and TRBJ1-1; perhaps TRBD1 as D (6 bases). This CDR3 has 14 amino acids. V lost 5 bases to trimming and J lost 5 bases, with 15 bases between them. Germline CDR1 is SGHAT and CDR2 is FQNNGV. DNA of the CDR3: TGTGCCAGCAGCGTCAGGGGCCTGGGAACTGAAGCTTTCTTT. Protein sequence: CASSVRGLGTEAFF. The whole variable domain, filled in from reference TRBV11-2 and TRBJ1-1, reads EAGVAQSPRYKIIEKRQSVAFWCNPISGHATLYWYQQILGQGPKLLIQFQNNGVVDDSQLPKDRFSAERLKGVDSTLKIQPAKLEDSAVYLCASSVRGLGTEAFFGQGTRLTVV.

The chain carries TRBV20-1 and TRBJ1-2; no definite D call. This CDR3 has 11 residues. From germline, CDR1 is DFQATT and CDR2 SNEGSKA (reference sequence). In DNA form, the CDR3 reads TGCAGCGCCCGCAGTAACTATGGCTACACCTTC. It encodes CSARSNYGYTF.

The genes are TRBV4-3 and TRBJ1-2, with 8 positions matching TRBD1. The germline V gene has CDR1 LGHNA and CDR2 YSLEER. The CDR3 loop spans 16 amino acids. With 0 bases clipped from V and 4 bases from J, the junction kept 7 bases outside the gene matches. CDR3: CASSQDHAGGSYGYTF. The CDR3 DNA reads as TGCGCCAGCAGCCAAGATCACGCAGGGGGCTCCTATGGCTACACCTTC.

This clone was detected once. The genes are TRBV15 and TRBJ1-2; 7 bases map to TRBD1. Germline V gives CDR1 LNHNV, CDR2 YYDKDF (reference sequence). This CDR3 region has 21 residues. V shed 0 bases and J 6 bases; nucleotides not matched to a gene: 25. Here the CDR3 reads CATSRDSPLGQALGSGHGYTF. The CDR3 DNA reads as TGTGCCACCAGCAGAGATTCTCCCTTAGGACAGGCCTTAGGAAGTGGGCATGGCTACACCTTC.

V and J are TRBV18 and TRBJ2-7; 15 bases match TRBD2. The CDR3 runs 17 residues. The germline V gene encodes CDR1 KGHSH and CDR2 LQKENI. The CDR3 DNA follows: TGTGCCAGCTCACCCACCCCTTCGGGACTAGCGGGGGGCGCGGGATTCGTC. It codes for CASSPTPSGLAGGAGFV.

The chain recombines TRBV6-5 with TRBJ2-3, with TRBD1 as a possible D gene (7 bases). The V gene's germline CDR1 is MNHEY and CDR2 SVGAGI. Between the trimmed V and J ends, which lost 7 bases and 1 base, there was a span of 12 bases. This CDR3 is built from 14 residues. The CDR3 DNA reads TGTGCCAGCATCCTCAGGGGGGGCACAGATACGCAGTATTTT. Residues: CASILRGGTDTQYF.

This clone was recorded a few times. Here the CDR3 reads CSVVPARASVNEQYF. The CDR3, as DNA: TGCAGCGTTGTCCCCGCGAGGGCTTCCGTCAACGAGCAGTACTTC. The chain couples TRBV29-1 to TRBJ2-7, with D perhaps matching TRBD2 (5 bases). The CDR3 has 15 residues. V was cut by 4 bases and J by 5 bases, with 21 bases left in between. The germline V gene has CDR1 SQVTM and CDR2 ANQGSEA.

In this sample, this clone turned up once. The chain couples TRBV6-5 to TRBJ2-1; no clear D gene. CDR3 length equals 14 residues. Trimming cost V 5 bases and J 4 bases, with 12 bases left between them. Germline V lookup: CDR1 MNHEY, CDR2 SVGAGI. The CDR3 DNA reads as TGTGCCAGCAGTAAGCAGGATGATTACAATGAGCAGTTCTTC. It codes for CASSKQDDYNEQFF.